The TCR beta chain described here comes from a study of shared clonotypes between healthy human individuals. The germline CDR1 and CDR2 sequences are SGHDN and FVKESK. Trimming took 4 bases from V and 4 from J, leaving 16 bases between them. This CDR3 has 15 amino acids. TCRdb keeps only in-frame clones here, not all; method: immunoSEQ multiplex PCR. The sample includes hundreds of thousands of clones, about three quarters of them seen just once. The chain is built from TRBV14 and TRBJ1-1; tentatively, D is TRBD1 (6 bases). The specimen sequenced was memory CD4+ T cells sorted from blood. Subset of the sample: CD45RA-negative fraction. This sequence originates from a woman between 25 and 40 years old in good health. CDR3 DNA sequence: TGTGCCAGCAGCCGAGGAGGGGGGTTCGTCACTGAAGCTTTCTTT. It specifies CASSRGGGFVTEAFF.